The 2 T cell receptor beta chains below all came from one sample that was sequenced in a study of cytomegalovirus exposure and HLA in healthy donors. The PCR was carried out with 60 Vbeta primers and 13 Jbeta primers. Method: immunoSEQ multiplex PCR; TCRdb's copy keeps in-frame clones and lacks some. This table has around 150,000 clones, around three quarters appearing once. Sample: PBMCs. Receptors were obtained from a man in his forties in good health and CMV-seropositive.

The genes are TRBV19 and TRBJ1-4; weak D call: TRBD1 (6 bases). This CDR3 region has 13 residues. The V gene lost 7 bases and the J gene lost 3 bases, with 9 bases spanning the gap. Germline CDR1 reads LNHDA; CDR2 reads SQIVND (reference sequence). This chain's CDR3 is CASNEGANEKLFF. The CDR3, as DNA: TGTGCCAGTAACGAGGGGGCTAATGAAAAACTGTTTTTT.

The chain combines TRBV5-5 with TRBJ2-7, with 9 bases lining up with TRBD2. V shed 4 bases, J shed 2 bases, and the junction held 4 bases outside the gene matches. The germline CDR1 and CDR2 sequences are SGHKS and YYEKEE (reference sequence). The CDR3 is made up of 14 amino acids. DNA of the CDR3: TGTGCCAGCAGCCTGCGGGGGGGGCCCTACGAGCAGTACTTC. This gives the protein CASSLRGGPYEQYF.